Listed below are T cell receptor beta chains from one sample, sequenced in a study of shared clonotypes between healthy human individuals. The method was immunoSEQ multiplex PCR; TCRdb's version includes in-frame clones alone and lacks a portion of them. The sample consists of about half a million clones, almost 80% of them appearing once. Sample: PBMCs. These receptors were collected from a woman aged 40 to 50 in good health. Some clones in this sample may be carry-over from other donors' samples. Both conserved end residues are part of each CDR3. The D gene is left open where the match is weak. Expanded clones are given a class, and other clones once, few, many or no size at all.

j_gene: TRBJ1-5
d_gene: .
abundance: .
v_gene: TRBV28
CDR3nt: TGTGCCAGCAGTTTATGGGGCAGGAATTATAGCAATCAGCCCCAGCATTTT
CDR3aa: CASSLWGRNYSNQPQHF

j_gene: TRBJ1-3
d_gene: .
abundance: .
v_gene: TRBV29-1
CDR3nt: TGCAGCGTCGGGGGTTTTGGAAACACCATATATTTT
CDR3aa: CSVGGFGNTIYF

j_gene: TRBJ2-3
d_gene: TRBD2
abundance: once
v_gene: TRBV5-8
CDR3nt: TGTGCCAGCAGCTTCGGACTAGCGGGAGGGGATACGCAGTATTTT
CDR3aa: CASSFGLAGGDTQYF

j_gene: TRBJ2-7
d_gene: TRBD2
abundance: .
v_gene: TRBV4-1
CDR3nt: TGCGCCAGCAGCCGGGACGGGGGGTACGAGCAGTACTTC
CDR3aa: CASSRDGGYEQYF

j_gene: TRBJ2-7
d_gene: .
abundance: .
v_gene: TRBV7-2
CDR3nt: TGTGCCAGCAGCTTAGCCCCGAGTGAGGAGGGGTACGAGCAGTACTTC
CDR3aa: CASSLAPSEEGYEQYF

j_gene: TRBJ1-1
d_gene: .
abundance: .
v_gene: TRBV6-4
CDR3nt: TGTGCCAGCAGTTTCGACCAGGACACTGAAGCTTTCTTT
CDR3aa: CASSFDQDTEAFF

j_gene: TRBJ1-2
d_gene: TRBD1
abundance: few
v_gene: TRBV5-1
CDR3nt: TGCGCCAGCAGCTTGGGGCAGGGGGCGCCTGGCTACACCTTC
CDR3aa: CASSLGQGAPGYTF

j_gene: TRBJ2-7
d_gene: .
abundance: many
v_gene: TRBV6-4
CDR3nt: TGTGCCAGGGACTACGAGCAGTACTTC
CDR3aa: CARDYEQYF

j_gene: TRBJ2-7
d_gene: .
abundance: .
v_gene: TRBV7-2
CDR3nt: TGTGCCAGCAGGTTTTCGGCGGAGAGAAGTTCCTACGAGCAGTACTTC
CDR3aa: CASRFSAERSSYEQYF

j_gene: TRBJ2-3
d_gene: .
abundance: few
v_gene: TRBV2
CDR3nt: TGTGCCAGCGGAACACTAGCTGCTAGCACAGATACGCAGTATTTT
CDR3aa: CASGTLAASTDTQYF

j_gene: TRBJ2-5
d_gene: .
abundance: .
v_gene: TRBV30
CDR3nt: TGTGCCTTCCAGCTAGGCGTCCAAGAGACCCAGTACTTC
CDR3aa: CAFQLGVQETQYF

j_gene: TRBJ2-1
d_gene: .
abundance: .
v_gene: TRBV5-4
CDR3nt: TGTGCCAGCAGCTTGGAGGGATCCCTACCGTTCTTC
CDR3aa: CASSLEGSLPFF

j_gene: TRBJ2-3
d_gene: .
abundance: .
v_gene: TRBV7-3
CDR3nt: TGTGCCAGCAGCTTAGGGCCTCAAGGAGATACGCAGTATTTT
CDR3aa: CASSLGPQGDTQYF

j_gene: TRBJ2-1
d_gene: .
abundance: .
v_gene: TRBV7-3
CDR3nt: TGTGCCAGCAGCTTAGGGCCCCCCCGGAACAATGAGCAGTTCTTC
CDR3aa: CASSLGPPRNNEQFF

j_gene: TRBJ2-1
d_gene: .
abundance: .
v_gene: TRBV18
CDR3nt: TGTGCCAGCTCACTTTACCCGGGTCAATCCTACAATGAGCAGTTCTTC
CDR3aa: CASSLYPGQSYNEQFF

j_gene: TRBJ2-5
d_gene: TRBD2
abundance: .
v_gene: TRBV5-1
CDR3nt: TGCGCCAGCAGCTTGGGGATTCAGGGACTAGCATCCGGAGGAGAGACCCAGTACTTC
CDR3aa: CASSLGIQGLASGGETQYF

j_gene: TRBJ2-2
d_gene: .
abundance: many
v_gene: TRBV2
CDR3nt: TGTGCCAGCAAGGAAGAGACCGGGGAGCTGTTTTTT
CDR3aa: CASKEETGELFF

j_gene: TRBJ2-7
d_gene: .
abundance: .
v_gene: TRBV5-4
CDR3nt: TGTGCCAGCAGCAATATCGCATTCCCCGGGGGCGCGGCCTACGAGCAGTACTTC
CDR3aa: CASSNIAFPGGAAYEQYF

j_gene: TRBJ2-2
d_gene: .
abundance: .
v_gene: TRBV30
CDR3nt: TGTGCCTGGGCAGTAGGCGGTTACACCGGGGAGCTGTTTTTT
CDR3aa: CAWAVGGYTGELFF

j_gene: TRBJ2-3
d_gene: .
abundance: .
v_gene: TRBV19
CDR3nt: TGTGCCTCCTCCAGGGGCTACACAGATACGCAGTATTTT
CDR3aa: CASSRGYTDTQYF

j_gene: TRBJ1-1
d_gene: .
abundance: .
v_gene: TRBV5-1
CDR3nt: TGCGCCAGCAGCGAGGGACGGAGCCCCCCCACTGAAGCTTTCTTT
CDR3aa: CASSEGRSPPTEAFF

j_gene: TRBJ1-1
d_gene: .
abundance: .
v_gene: TRBV29-1
CDR3nt: TGCAGCGCTGGGATAGCTGAAGCTTTCTTT
CDR3aa: CSAGIAEAFF

j_gene: TRBJ2-7
d_gene: .
abundance: .
v_gene: TRBV11-3
CDR3nt: TGTGCCAGCAGCTTAGACGCAAACTACGAGCAGTACTTC
CDR3aa: CASSLDANYEQYF

j_gene: TRBJ1-4
d_gene: .
abundance: .
v_gene: TRBV27
CDR3nt: TGTGCCAGCAGGGCGGAACTTGGGGGGGAACTGTTTTTT
CDR3aa: CASRAELGGELFF

j_gene: TRBJ2-6
d_gene: .
abundance: .
v_gene: TRBV27
CDR3nt: TGTGCCAGCAGTTCCCTCAGGGACAACTCTGGGGCCAACGTCCTGACTTTC
CDR3aa: CASSSLRDNSGANVLTF

j_gene: TRBJ1-2
d_gene: .
abundance: few
v_gene: TRBV2
CDR3nt: TGTGCCAGCAGCAGGGGCGAAGGCTACACCTTC
CDR3aa: CASSRGEGYTF

j_gene: TRBJ2-1
d_gene: .
abundance: .
v_gene: TRBV5-1
CDR3nt: TGCGCCAGCAGCTTGGGTTCCGCGGGCGATGAGCAGTTCTTC
CDR3aa: CASSLGSAGDEQFF

j_gene: TRBJ2-4
d_gene: TRBD1
abundance: .
v_gene: TRBV23-1
CDR3nt: TGCGCCAGCAGTCAACCGGACAGGGAGGTAAACATTCAGTACTTC
CDR3aa: CASSQPDREVNIQYF

j_gene: TRBJ1-1
d_gene: .
abundance: few
v_gene: TRBV5-1
CDR3nt: TGCGCCAGCAGCATTATGGGTAGGAACACTGAAGCTTTCTTT
CDR3aa: CASSIMGRNTEAFF

j_gene: TRBJ2-7
d_gene: TRBD1
abundance: .
v_gene: TRBV11-2
CDR3nt: TGTGCCAGCAGTATTGGACAGGGGAGCTACGAGCAGTACTTC
CDR3aa: CASSIGQGSYEQYF

j_gene: TRBJ1-1
d_gene: TRBD1
abundance: .
v_gene: TRBV5-1
CDR3nt: TGCGCCAGCAGCTTGGGGACAGGTAACACTGAAGCTTTCTTT
CDR3aa: CASSLGTGNTEAFF

j_gene: TRBJ1-5
d_gene: .
abundance: .
v_gene: TRBV19
CDR3nt: TGTGCCAGTAGTAACCACGGGACCGGGGGCAATCAGCCCCAGCATTTT
CDR3aa: CASSNHGTGGNQPQHF

j_gene: TRBJ2-5
d_gene: .
abundance: .
v_gene: TRBV9
CDR3nt: TGTGCCAGCAGCGCCCAGGGGTCCCCACAAGAGACCCAGTACTTC
CDR3aa: CASSAQGSPQETQYF

j_gene: TRBJ2-1
d_gene: TRBD2
abundance: .
v_gene: TRBV4-2
CDR3nt: TGTGCCAGCAGCCAAGCGGGACTAGAAGGTAATGAGCAGTTCTTC
CDR3aa: CASSQAGLEGNEQFF

j_gene: TRBJ2-7
d_gene: .
abundance: .
v_gene: TRBV28
CDR3nt: TGTGCCAGCAGTTTAACAGGGAATTCCTACGAGCAGTACTTC
CDR3aa: CASSLTGNSYEQYF

j_gene: TRBJ1-3
d_gene: .
abundance: once
v_gene: TRBV5-4
CDR3nt: TGTGCCAGCAGCTTGGGGTCTACCTCTGGAAACACCATATATTTT
CDR3aa: CASSLGSTSGNTIYF

j_gene: TRBJ2-7
d_gene: TRBD1
abundance: .
v_gene: TRBV25-1
CDR3nt: TGTGCCAGCAGTGGACAGGGGGCCCTCTACGAGCAGTACTTC
CDR3aa: CASSGQGALYEQYF